The 10 T cell receptor beta chains reported below all come from one sample, sequenced in a study of human T cells and chemical hapten exposure. Unfractionated whole blood served as the source for total RNA extraction. MiXCR, run by TCRdb on the 5' RACE reads, gives a single entry per CDR3 protein. This sample has approximately 140,000 distinct CDR3 sequences, with around 4% found just once. The receptors come from a female donor in good health.

This clonotype occurred many times. The V and J genes are TRBV6-6 and TRBJ1-6; D not resolved. CDR1 and CDR2 (germline): MNHNY, SVGAGI (reference sequence). With 0 bases removed from V and 9 bases from J, the gap between germline ends came to 12 bases. This CDR3 is built from 15 residues. CDR3 protein: CASSYSWEVGSPLHF. Here the CDR3 DNA reads TGTGCCAGCAGTTACTCGTGGGAGGTCGGTTCACCCCTCCACTTT.

This clonotype was counted many times. This chain uses TRBV7-8 with TRBJ2-1; D is unclear. The CDR3 covers 17 residues. The V gene's germline CDR1 is SGHVS and CDR2 FQNEAQ. Trimming pared 2 bases from V and 0 bases from J, leaving 14 bases between. As DNA, the CDR3 is TGTGCCAGCAGCTTATTCCGGTCTCCAAGCTCCTACAATGAGCAGTTCTTC. Translating gives CASSLFRSPSSYNEQFF.

The sample holds many counts of this clonotype. The V call is TRBV29-1, the J call TRBJ2-2; TRBD1 aligns across 9 bases. The V segment lost 4 bases and the J segment 4 bases; nucleotides outside the gene matches: 10. The CDR3 consists of 16 residues. CDR1 and CDR2 from the germline V gene are SQVTM and ANQGSEA. This CDR3 is CSVATGGQGFTGELFF. CDR3 in DNA: TGCAGCGTTGCCACCGGTGGACAGGGGTTCACCGGGGAGCTGTTTTTT.

This clonotype was detected a few times. This sequence may be a read error, since a much larger clone differs from it by one base. The chain is built from TRBV6-1 and TRBJ1-1; no reliable D call. The CDR3 totals 11 residues. Germline V gene sequence: CDR1 MNHNS, CDR2 SASEGT. V lost 6 bases and J lost 1, with 3 bases in between. CDR3 DNA sequence: TGTGCCAGCAGGTGGAACACTGAAGCTTTCTTT. Translating it yields CASRWNTEAFF.

This clonotype was observed at least ten times. The chain employs TRBV7-8 and TRBJ2-7, with TRBD1 matching 10 bases. Unmatched junction bases numbered 12, after V lost 4 bases and J lost 6 bases. CDR1 is SGHVS and CDR2 is FQNEAQ in the germline V gene. This CDR3 has 16 residues. The DNA of the CDR3 is TGTGCCAGCAGCTCCAAATCCGGGACAGGGGCTGGCGAGCAGTACTTC. Translated, it gives CASSSKSGTGAGEQYF.

This clonotype was detected many times. The rearrangement links TRBV5-1 to TRBJ1-2; D perhaps matches TRBD1 (6 bases). Trimming took 4 bases from V and 2 from J, leaving 15 bases between them. CDR1 SGHRS and CDR2 YFSETQ come from the germline V gene. The CDR3 runs 15 residues. This CDR3 reads CASSPRTQGNYGYTF. The CDR3 DNA follows: TGCGCCAGCAGCCCGAGGACCCAGGGGAACTATGGCTACACCTTC.

The rearrangement joins TRBV15 to TRBJ2-7; tentatively, D is TRBD1 (7 bases). Germline lookup yields CDR1 LNHNV and CDR2 YYDKDF (reference sequence). The CDR3 is 15 amino acids. Trimming left V 1 base short and J 5 bases short, with 15 bases between. Written as DNA, the CDR3 is TGTGCCACCAGCAGAGCCGCAGGGGGAGGCGACGAGCAGTACTTC. Amino acids: CATSRAAGGGDEQYF.

This clonotype was seen repeatedly, ten times or more. V usage is TRBV28 and J usage is TRBJ2-7, with TRBD2 identical over 10 bases. CDR1 is MDHEN and CDR2 is SYDVKM in the germline V gene. The CDR3 sequence is 15 residues long. V lost 4 bases and J lost 6; bases outside the gene matches: 9. For the CDR3, the DNA is TGTGCCAGCAGTTCCTCAGCGGGGGGGCAACGCGAGCAGTACTTC. Amino acids: CASSSSAGGQREQYF.

This clonotype came up many times. The rearrangement links TRBV7-3 to TRBJ1-1; D possibly corresponds to TRBD1 (5 bases). Germline V gives CDR1 SGHTA, CDR2 FQGTGA. V was shortened by 5 bases and J by 11 bases, with 18 bases between the two germline ends. The CDR3 length is 13 residues. The CDR3: CASSPTTGLDAFF. Written as DNA, the CDR3 is TGTGCCAGCAGCCCTACTACAGGACTCGACGCTTTCTTT.

This clonotype has at least ten counts. V is TRBV10-3 and J is TRBJ2-3, with 8 nucleotides matching TRBD1. The CDR3 length is 13 residues. Germline values: CDR1 ENHRY, CDR2 SYGVKD. The CDR3 reads CAQGASLTDTQYF. The CDR3 DNA follows: TGTGCTCAGGGGGCCTCTCTTACAGATACGCAGTATTTT.